These T cell receptor beta chains were read from a single sample in a study of blood T cell repertoires in COVID-19. The data were produced by immunoSEQ multiplex PCR, yet TCRdb's version contains in-frame clones alone and is incomplete. The sample holds 250,000 to 350,000 clones; 88% are singletons and the top ten take under 5%. The material sequenced was peripheral blood. Receptors originate from a woman aged 45-65 years with active or convalescent COVID-19. CDR3s include the opening cysteine and the closing phenylalanine or tryptophan. Fields, in order: V gene, D gene, J gene, clone size, CDR3 protein, CDR3 DNA. A D gene is named only where the DNA matches it firmly. The listing skips clone size in some rows; elsewhere it reads once, few, many or a size class.

TRBV7-2	TRBD2	TRBJ2-7	NA	CASSYPSGSGGYKQYF	TGTGCCAGCAGCTACCCCTCGGGTAGCGGGGGGTATAAGCAGTACTTC
TRBV28	TRBD1	TRBJ1-6	NA	CASSRKTGPSPLHF	TGTGCCAGCAGTCGAAAGACAGGGCCCTCACCCCTCCACTTT
TRBV11-3	TRBD2	TRBJ2-3	NA	CASSLRGLASRTDTQYF	TGTGCCAGCAGCTTACGGGGACTAGCGAGCCGCACAGATACGCAGTATTTT
TRBV18	TRBD1	TRBJ2-7	once	CASSRDREGVYEQYF	TGTGCCAGCTCACGGGACAGGGAGGGAGTGTACGAGCAGTACTTC
TRBV6-5	TRBD1	TRBJ1-1	once	CASSSHRTGLNTEAFF	TGTGCCAGCAGTTCCCATCGGACAGGGTTAAACACTGAAGCTTTCTTT
TRBV28	NA	TRBJ1-1	NA	CASNPPGPNTEAFF	TGTGCCAGCAACCCCCCAGGCCCGAACACTGAAGCTTTCTTT
TRBV7-2	TRBD2	TRBJ2-1	NA	CASSLVTGLLINEQFF	TGTGCCAGCAGCTTAGTAACGGGACTACTTATCAATGAGCAGTTCTTC
TRBV6-5	NA	TRBJ2-3	NA	CASSYSFANTQYF	TGTGCCAGCAGTTACTCGTTCGCGAATACGCAGTATTTT
TRBV4-3	NA	TRBJ1-5	NA	CASSQDSYSNQPQHF	TGCGCCAGCAGCCAAGATTCGTATAGCAATCAGCCCCAGCATTTT
TRBV30	NA	TRBJ1-2	NA	CAWSVPQYRSGGYTF	TGTGCCTGGAGTGTACCTCAGTATCGGTCGGGGGGCTACACCTTC
TRBV30	TRBD1	TRBJ1-1	few	CAWMGQVNTEAFF	TGTGCCTGGATGGGACAGGTGAACACTGAAGCTTTCTTT
TRBV12-3/TRBV12-4	NA	TRBJ2-2	NA	CASSFSGGELFF	TGTGCCAGCAGTTTTTCGGGGGGGGAGCTGTTTTTT
TRBV7-2	NA	TRBJ2-7	NA	CASSSNRDGYEQYF	TGTGCCAGCAGCTCCAACAGGGACGGCTACGAGCAGTACTTC
TRBV7-2	NA	TRBJ1-5	NA	CASSLSPGNQPQHF	TGTGCCAGCAGCTTATCCCCAGGCAATCAGCCCCAGCATTTT